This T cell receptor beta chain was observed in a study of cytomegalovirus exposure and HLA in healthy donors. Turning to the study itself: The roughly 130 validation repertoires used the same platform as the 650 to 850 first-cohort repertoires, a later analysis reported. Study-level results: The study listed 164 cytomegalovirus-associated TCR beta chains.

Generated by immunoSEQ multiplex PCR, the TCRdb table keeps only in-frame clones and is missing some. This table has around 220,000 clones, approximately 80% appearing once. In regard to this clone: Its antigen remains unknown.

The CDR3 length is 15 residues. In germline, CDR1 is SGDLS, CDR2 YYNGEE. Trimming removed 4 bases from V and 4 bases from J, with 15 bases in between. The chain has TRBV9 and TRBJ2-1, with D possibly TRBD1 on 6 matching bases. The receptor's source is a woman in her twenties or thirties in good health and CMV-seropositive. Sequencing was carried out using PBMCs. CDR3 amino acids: CASSLGTGKYNEQFF. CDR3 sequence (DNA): TGTGCCAGCAGCCTAGGCACAGGGAAGTACAATGAGCAGTTCTTC.